A selection of T cell receptor beta chains follows, all from one sample in a study of T cell repertoires in aging, cancer and after chemotherapy. TCRdb processed the multiplex PCR reads anew with MiXCR; each CDR3 protein has one entry. The sample lists around 9,200 distinct CDR3 sequences, 33% occurring once. Sequenced: blood. These receptors all come from a human donor in good health. The donor label of this sample is uncertain. Each CDR3 is given with its conserved first and last residue. Fields, in order: J gene, clone size, D gene, V gene, CDR3 protein, CDR3 DNA. A D gene is named only where the DNA matches it firmly. Clone size is shown for a subset of rows, as once, few, many or a class of expanded clone.

>TRBJ1-2|.|.|TRBV5-4
CASSLGGGTRANYGYTF
TGTGCCAGCAGCTTGGGGGGGGGGACCCGAGCTAACTATGGCTACACCTTC
>TRBJ1-1|.|TRBD1|TRBV6-1
CASSYRTGRNTEAFF
TGTGCCAGCAGTTACCGGACAGGGCGGAACACTGAAGCTTTCTTT
>TRBJ1-1|.|.|TRBV6-1
CASSELSGNTEAFF
TGTGCCAGCAGTGAACTCAGTGGGAACACTGAAGCTTTCTTT
>TRBJ2-3|few|TRBD1|TRBV5-4
CASSPRDRVYTDTQYF
TGTGCCAGCAGCCCCCGGGACAGGGTGTACACAGATACGCAGTATTTT
>TRBJ2-1|.|TRBD1|TRBV10-3
CAISYRGDNEQFF
TGTGCCATCAGTTACAGGGGGGACAATGAGCAGTTCTTC
>TRBJ1-1|.|.|TRBV5-6
CASSLEGQLAFF
TGTGCCAGCAGCTTGGAGGGACAACTGGCTTTCTTT
>TRBJ2-7|.|TRBD1|TRBV5-5
CASSGTGPYEQYF
TGTGCCAGCAGCGGGACAGGGCCTTACGAGCAGTACTTC
>TRBJ1-2|.|.|TRBV6-5
CASSLGGGGYGYTF
TGTGCCAGCAGTCTTGGGGGGGGTGGGTATGGCTACACCTTC
>TRBJ2-1|.|TRBD2|TRBV13
CASSLGLALDEQFF
TGTGCCAGCAGCTTAGGACTAGCGCTCGATGAGCAGTTCTTC
>TRBJ1-1|.|.|TRBV27
CASSLNGMNTEAFF
TGTGCCAGCAGTTTGAACGGAATGAACACTGAAGCTTTCTTT
>TRBJ1-4|medium-sized|.|TRBV15
CATSRDRGHQKLFF
TGTGCCACCAGCAGAGATCGTGGACACCAAAAACTGTTTTTT
>TRBJ2-7|few|TRBD1|TRBV28
CASRPGQSYEQYF
TGTGCCAGCAGACCGGGACAGAGCTACGAGCAGTACTTC
>TRBJ2-3|.|.|TRBV10-1
CASSEVWPGAQYF
TGCGCCAGCAGTGAAGTGTGGCCCGGCGCGCAGTATTTT
>TRBJ1-6|few|.|TRBV6-1
CATGYRGGNSPLHF
TGTGCCACGGGGTACCGGGGGGGGAATTCACCCCTCCACTTT
>TRBJ2-3|.|.|TRBV6-5
CASSPPDGDTQYF
TGTGCCAGCAGTCCCCCCGACGGAGATACGCAGTATTTT
>TRBJ1-6|.|.|TRBV6-5
CASHLGHNSPLHF
TGTGCCAGCCATCTCGGCCATAATTCACCCCTCCACTTT
>TRBJ2-4|once|TRBD2|TRBV20-1
CSARGRTSGGDLAKNIQYF
TGCAGTGCTAGAGGCAGGACTAGCGGGGGAGACCTAGCCAAAAACATTCAGTACTTC
>TRBJ2-7|.|.|TRBV6-5
CASSYSTDRDKYF
TGTGCCAGCAGTTACTCGACCGACCGGGACAAGTACTTC
>TRBJ2-1|medium-sized|.|TRBV19
CASSAGTYGNEQFF
TGTGCCAGTAGTGCCGGGACATACGGCAATGAGCAGTTCTTC
>TRBJ2-3|few|TRBD2|TRBV5-1
CASSSGLAGRVDTQYF
TGCGCCAGCAGCTCAGGACTAGCGGGGAGGGTAGATACGCAGTATTTT
>TRBJ1-5|few|.|TRBV27
CASSFRGGISNQPQHF
TGTGCCAGCAGTTTTCGGGGGGGGATTAGCAATCAGCCCCAGCATTTT
>TRBJ2-3|few|TRBD1|TRBV11-2
CASSSSQGEEDTQYF
TGTGCCAGCAGCTCATCACAGGGGGAGGAAGATACGCAGTATTTT
>TRBJ1-2|.|.|TRBV11-2
CSSSFGSGEGDYGYSF
TGTTCCAGCAGTTTTGGTTCTGGGGAAGGAGACTATGGCTACTCCTTC
>TRBJ2-7|few|.|TRBV5-1
CASSAQVSYEQYF
TGCGCCAGCAGCGCACAGGTCTCCTACGAGCAGTACTTC
>TRBJ2-3|medium-sized|TRBD1|TRBV29-1
CSAFTDRGPDTQYF
TGCAGCGCCTTTACGGACAGGGGGCCCGATACGCAGTATTTT
>TRBJ2-5|few|.|TRBV18
CASSGSQQETQYF
TGTGCCAGCTCAGGCAGCCAGCAAGAGACCCAGTACTTC